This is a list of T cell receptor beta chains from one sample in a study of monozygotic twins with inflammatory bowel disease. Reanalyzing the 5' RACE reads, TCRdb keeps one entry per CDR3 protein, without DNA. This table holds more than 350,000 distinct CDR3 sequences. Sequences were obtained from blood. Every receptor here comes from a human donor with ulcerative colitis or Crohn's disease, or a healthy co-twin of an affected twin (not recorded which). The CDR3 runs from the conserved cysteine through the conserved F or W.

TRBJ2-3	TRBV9	CASSVVDLGADTQYF
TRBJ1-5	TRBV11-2	CASSYDRAIWPQHF
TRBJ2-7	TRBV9	CASSVGGGTTYEQYF
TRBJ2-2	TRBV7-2	CASQGEAGTGELFF
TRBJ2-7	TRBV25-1	CASSESGALNEQYF
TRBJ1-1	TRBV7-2	CASSLQKGTEAFF
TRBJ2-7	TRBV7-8	CASSFGTSSSYEQYF
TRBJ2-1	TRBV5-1	CASSFLLAGGYEQFF
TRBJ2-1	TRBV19	CASSPLTGHAYEQFF
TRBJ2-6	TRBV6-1	CASLNRVFSSGANVLTF
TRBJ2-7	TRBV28	CASSSKAAYEQYF
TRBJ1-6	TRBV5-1	CASTPDPRLNSPLHF
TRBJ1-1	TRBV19	CASSIAVLGVGRGWGGNTEAFF
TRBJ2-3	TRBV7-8	CASSFGSLTTDTQYF
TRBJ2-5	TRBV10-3	CAISPRQKETQYF
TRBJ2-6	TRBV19	CASSRGRISGANVLTF
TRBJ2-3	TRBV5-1	CASSLQPGGGTDTQYF
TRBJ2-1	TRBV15	CATSTIKKSSYNEQFF
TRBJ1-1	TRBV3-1	CASSSRTGGAFSAFF
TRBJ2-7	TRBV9	CASSVAGDRVYEQYF
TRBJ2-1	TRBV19	CASSRPDGGRFF
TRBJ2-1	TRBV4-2	CASSQGTGAGNEQFF
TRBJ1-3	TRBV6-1	CASRPQGSSGNTIYF
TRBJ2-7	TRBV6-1	CASSEGGGPSYEQYF
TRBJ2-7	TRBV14	CASSPRQGAFEQYF
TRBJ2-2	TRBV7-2	CASSTRTGTGELFF
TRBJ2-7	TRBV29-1	CSVDGASAYEQYF
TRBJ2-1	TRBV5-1	CASSTDSEGNEQFF
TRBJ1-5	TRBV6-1	CASSAGQGGRNQPQHF
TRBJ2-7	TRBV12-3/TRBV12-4	CASSLGSNYEQYF
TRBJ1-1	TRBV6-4	CASSSSTGLAFF
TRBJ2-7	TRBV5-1	CASSDPQGYEQYF
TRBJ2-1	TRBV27	CASSETGGGRYNEQFF